The 30 T cell receptor beta chains below were found in one sample sequenced in a study of T cell changes during pregnancy in multiple sclerosis. The assay was immunoSEQ multiplex PCR, and TCRdb's table has in-frame clones only and misses some. The sample lists 40,000 to 60,000 clones, about 91% occurring once. The sample in question was CD8+ T cells from peripheral blood mononuclear cells, obtained in the second trimester of pregnancy. The receptors were gathered from a female donor with multiple sclerosis, enrolled in a pregnancy study.

The J gene is TRBJ2-7, the V gene TRBV6-1; 7 bases map to TRBD1. With 5 bases clipped from V and 2 bases from J, the junction kept 9 bases outside the gene matches. CDR1 is MNHNS and CDR2 is SASEGT in the germline V gene. This CDR3 comprises 15 residues. This CDR3 reads CASSSNRDRAYEQYF. CDR3 DNA: TGTGCCAGCAGTTCAAATCGGGACAGAGCCTACGAGCAGTACTTC.

The chain has TRBV7-2 and TRBJ2-1, with TRBD1 identical over 7 bases. The CDR3 loop spans 15 amino acids. The germline CDR1 and CDR2 sequences are SGHTA and FQGNSA. Trimming removed 1 base from V and 6 bases from J; junction bases left unmatched: 6. The CDR3 DNA reads as TGTGCCAGCAGCTTAGTAGGGGGCCAAGGCAATGAGCAGTTCTTC. Residues: CASSLVGGQGNEQFF. The full variable domain, its missing parts supplied by reference TRBV7-2 and TRBJ2-1, is GAGVSQSPSNKVTEKGKDVELRCDPISGHTALYWYRQSLGQGLEFLIYFQGNSAPDKSGLPSDRFSAERTGGSVSTLTIQRTQQEDSAVYLCASSLVGGQGNEQFFGPGTRLTVL.

The rearrangement uses TRBV7-3 and TRBJ1-1, with TRBD1 matching over 9 bases. V shed 1 base, J shed 4 bases, and the junction held 4 bases outside the gene matches. Germline V gene data show CDR1 as SGHTA and CDR2 as FQGTGA. This CDR3 contains 15 residues. The CDR3 DNA is TGTGCCAGCAGCTTAAGTGGGACAGGGTTCACTGAAGCTTTCTTT. Translation: CASSLSGTGFTEAFF.

This CDR3 is CASSVEGASETQYF. CDR3 in DNA: TGTGCCAGCAGCGTAGAGGGGGCCTCCGAGACCCAGTACTTC. The J gene is TRBJ2-5, the V gene TRBV9; 7 bases are a match to TRBD1. CDR1 and CDR2 (germline): SGDLS, YYNGEE. Trimming at V came to 0 bases and at J to 5 bases, leaving 4 bases not matched to a gene. The CDR3 runs to 14 residues.

The chain carries TRBV15 and TRBJ2-3; TRBD1 matches 9 bases. Losses at the gene ends were 7 bases for V and 2 bases for J; bases not matched to a gene: 10. Germline-derived CDR1 and CDR2 are LNHNV and YYDKDF (reference sequence). The CDR3 runs to 16 residues. Here the CDR3 reads CATNTQGAKNTDTQYF. The CDR3 DNA sequence: TGTGCCACCAATACACAGGGGGCGAAAAACACAGATACGCAGTATTTT.

V is TRBV5-6 and J is TRBJ1-5; 9 nucleotides align to TRBD1. Germline CDR1 SGHDT, CDR2 YYEEEE. V lost 2 bases and J lost 4; bases outside the gene matches: 1. The CDR3 totals 14 residues. This CDR3 reads CASSFGTGNQPQHF. The CDR3, as DNA: TGTGCCAGCAGCTTTGGGACAGGGAATCAGCCCCAGCATTTT. The full variable domain, with the rest looked up from reference TRBV5-6 and TRBJ1-5, is DAGVTQSPTHLIKTRGQQVTLRCSPKSGHDTVSWYQQALGQGPQFIFQYYEEEERQRGNFPDRFSGHQFPNYSSELNVNALLLGDSALYLCASSFGTGNQPQHFGDGTRLSIL.

This chain joins TRBV9 and TRBJ2-7; D is undetermined. Germline values: CDR1 SGDLS, CDR2 YYNGEE. V lost 0 bases and J lost 0, with 7 bases in between. The CDR3 contains 14 residues. CDR3 nucleotides: TGTGCCAGCAGCGTAGGGGCCAGCTCCTACGAGCAGTACTTC. The encoded protein is CASSVGASSYEQYF. Full variable domain (outside the CDR3, taken from reference TRBV9 and TRBJ2-7): DSGVTQTPKHLITATGQRVTLRCSPRSGDLSVYWYQQSLDQGLQFLIQYYNGEERAKGNILERFSAQQFPDLHSELNLSSLELGDSALYFCASSVGASSYEQYFGPGTRLTVT.

V is TRBV10-3 and J is TRBJ1-1; 10 bases are a match to TRBD1. This CDR3 is 14 amino acids long. The V gene end was trimmed by 6 bases and the J gene end by 7 bases; junction bases not matched to a gene: 8. CDR1 ENHRY and CDR2 SYGVKD come from the germline V gene. CDR3 DNA sequence: TGTGCCATCAGCGACCCCGGGACAGGGGTTGAAGCTTTCTTT. Its translation is CAISDPGTGVEAFF.

This chain links TRBV29-1 with TRBJ2-2; D is possibly TRBD1 (5 bases). CDR3 length: 13 amino acids. The germline V gene encodes CDR1 SQVTM and CDR2 ANQGSEA. The V gene lost 8 bases and the J gene lost 0 bases, with 10 bases spanning the gap. The DNA for the CDR3 is TGCAGCTCTCAGACAGCGAACACCGGGGAGCTGTTTTTT. This gives the protein CSSQTANTGELFF.

CDR3 coding DNA: TGTGCCAGCAGTGAATTATCAGAAAAAAACTCCTACAATGAGCAGTTCTTC. This gives the protein CASSELSEKNSYNEQFF. The chain employs TRBV25-1 and TRBJ2-1; D unclear. The CDR3 runs to 17 residues. Germline lookup yields CDR1 MGHDK and CDR2 SYGVNS. The V and J ends lost 1 base and 0 bases respectively, with 13 bases between them. Based on the CDR3 plus reference TRBV25-1 and TRBJ2-1, the full variable domain is EADIYQTPRYLVIGTGKKITLECSQTMGHDKMYWYQQDPGMELHLIHYSYGVNSTEKGDLSSESTVSRIRTEHFPLTLESARPSHTSQYLCASSELSEKNSYNEQFFGPGTRLTVL.

This chain connects TRBV19 to TRBJ1-1, with a possible D match to TRBD1 (5 bases). The germline CDR1 and CDR2 sequences are LNHDA and SQIVND (reference sequence). The CDR3 totals 12 residues. Trimming stripped 7 bases from V and 6 bases from J, with 12 bases between. The CDR3 reads CASKTGFAEAFF. CDR3 bases: TGTGCCAGTAAAACAGGTTTTGCTGAAGCTTTCTTT.

J is TRBJ1-2 and V is TRBV15, with a possible D match to TRBD1 (6 bases). Germline CDR1 is LNHNV and CDR2 is YYDKDF (reference sequence). The CDR3 has 13 residues. Trimming took 4 bases from V and 6 from J, leaving 12 bases between them. The CDR3 sequence is CATSKANRDGYTF. Here the CDR3 DNA reads TGTGCCACCAGCAAGGCCAACAGGGATGGCTACACCTTC. The complete variable domain, with remaining parts taken from reference TRBV15 and TRBJ1-2, reads DAMVIQNPRYQVTQFGKPVTLSCSQTLNHNVMYWYQQKSSQAPKLLFHYYDKDFNNEADTPDNFQSRRPNTSFCFLDIRSPGLGDTAMYLCATSKANRDGYTFGSGTRLTVV.

This clone was seen just once. The CDR3 protein is CASSHTDRVGFYEQYF. The CDR3 DNA reads as TGTGCCAGCAGCCACACGGACAGGGTCGGGTTTTACGAGCAGTACTTC. V usage is TRBV14 and J usage is TRBJ2-7, with 8 bases identical to TRBD1. Germline V gene sequence: CDR1 SGHDN, CDR2 FVKESK. The J segment lost 4 bases and the V segment lost 3 bases, leaving 11 bases of the junction unmatched. There are 16 residues in the CDR3.

This chain joins TRBV15 and TRBJ1-1; weak D call: TRBD1 (5 bases). Trimming stripped 0 bases from V and 1 base from J, with 12 bases between. The germline V gene encodes CDR1 LNHNV and CDR2 YYDKDF (reference sequence). The CDR3 contains 16 residues. The CDR3 is CATSRDIRGGNTEAFF. The CDR3 coding sequence is TGTGCCACCAGCAGAGATATAAGGGGTGGGAACACTGAAGCTTTCTTT.

The genes are TRBV9 and TRBJ2-1; perhaps TRBD2 as D (5 bases). Germline CDR1 reads SGDLS; CDR2 reads YYNGEE. The CDR3 is 13 amino acids. The V gene lost 4 bases and the J gene lost 9 bases, with 14 bases spanning the gap. CDR3 nucleotide sequence: TGTGCCAGCAGCTCAGGACCTGGAGGTGAGCAGTTCTTC. Encoded protein: CASSSGPGGEQFF. Looking up the rest from reference TRBV9 and TRBJ2-1 gives the full variable domain: DSGVTQTPKHLITATGQRVTLRCSPRSGDLSVYWYQQSLDQGLQFLIQYYNGEERAKGNILERFSAQQFPDLHSELNLSSLELGDSALYFCASSSGPGGEQFFGPGTRLTVL.

J is TRBJ2-1 and V is TRBV19; 8 bases align to TRBD2. The V segment lost 2 bases and the J segment 1 base; nucleotides outside the gene matches: 4. The CDR3 loop spans 16 amino acids. The germline gives CDR1 LNHDA, CDR2 SQIVND (reference sequence). Here the CDR3 reads CASSITGGLSYNEQFF. CDR3 coding DNA: TGTGCCAGTAGTATAACGGGGGGGCTTTCCTACAATGAGCAGTTCTTC. Combining the CDR3 with reference TRBV19 and TRBJ2-1 gives the whole variable domain DGGITQSPKYLFRKEGQNVTLSCEQNLNHDAMYWYRQDPGQGLRLIYYSQIVNDFQKGDIAEGYSVSREKKESFPLTVTSAQKNPTAFYLCASSITGGLSYNEQFFGPGTRLTVL.

This clone has only one observation. The chain employs TRBV5-5 and TRBJ1-3; 8 bases align to TRBD1. This CDR3 spans 19 amino acids. The ends lost 2 bases at V and 0 bases at J; junction bases unmatched: 13. The germline V gene has CDR1 SGHKS and CDR2 YYEKEE (reference sequence). CDR3 DNA: TGTGCCAGCAGCTTCCTACAGGGGGTCGAGTGGAACTCTGGAAACACCATATATTTT. Encoded protein: CASSFLQGVEWNSGNTIYF.

The chain carries TRBV14 and TRBJ2-1; D is undetermined. V dropped 2 bases and J dropped 5 bases, with 13 bases sitting between them. This CDR3 has 15 amino acids. From germline, CDR1 is SGHDN and CDR2 FVKESK. The CDR3 here is CASSQHRELHNEQFF. The CDR3 nucleotides read TGTGCCAGCAGCCAACACCGCGAGCTCCACAATGAGCAGTTCTTC.

V is TRBV29-1 and J is TRBJ2-5, with D uncertain. The CDR3 length is 12 residues. V was pared by 3 bases and J by 11 bases, with 16 bases between. The germline V gene has CDR1 SQVTM and CDR2 ANQGSEA. The CDR3 DNA is TGCAGCGTTGACCCGGGTTTATGTGAGCAGTACTTC. It specifies CSVDPGLCEQYF.

This clone was seen a single time. The V gene is TRBV7-9, the J gene TRBJ1-2; D might be TRBD1 (6 bases). Germline V gene sequence: CDR1 SEHNR, CDR2 FQNEAQ (reference sequence). This CDR3 spans 13 amino acids. Trimming removed 5 bases at V and 7 bases at J, with 14 bases between. CDR3 nucleotides: TGTGCCAGCAGCCCTGGGGGGGCAGCTGGCTACACCTTC. Protein product: CASSPGGAAGYTF. Filled out from reference TRBV7-9 and TRBJ1-2, the complete variable domain reads DTGVSQNPRHKITKRGQNVTFRCDPISEHNRLYWYRQTLGQGPEFLTYFQNEAQLEKSRLLSDRFSAERPKGSFSTLEIQRTEQGDSAMYLCASSPGGAAGYTFGSGTRLTVV.

The chain uses TRBV7-9 and TRBJ1-4, with 7 bases that match TRBD1. V lost 3 bases and J lost 5; bases outside the gene matches: 6. Per germline, CDR1 SEHNR and CDR2 FQNEAQ (reference sequence). The CDR3 length is 15 residues. Written as DNA, the CDR3 is TGTGCCAGCAGCTTGGTCAAAGGGGGCAATGAAAAACTGTTTTTT. This codes for CASSLVKGGNEKLFF.

CDR3 coding DNA: TGTGCCAGCAGTTACTCGACAGGGCCCAGGGAGACCCAGTACTTC. Translating gives CASSYSTGPRETQYF. V and J are TRBV6-5 and TRBJ2-5; 7 nucleotides match TRBD1. CDR3 length equals 15 residues. Germline CDR1 is MNHEY and CDR2 is SVGAGI. V dropped 0 bases and J dropped 5; count of bases not matched to a gene: 6.

In DNA form, the CDR3 reads TGTGCCAGCACCCGAGACAGGGGTCTGGACGAGCAGTACTTC. Protein sequence: CASTRDRGLDEQYF. The chain uses TRBV7-6 and TRBJ2-7; 8 bases are a match to TRBD1. Germline lookup yields CDR1 SGHVS and CDR2 FNYEAQ. The CDR3 is 14 amino acids. After removal of 7 bases from V and 5 bases from J, the junction contained 10 bases not matched to a gene.

The rearrangement links TRBV2 to TRBJ2-7; 8 nucleotides align to TRBD1. J was trimmed by 6 bases and V by 9 bases; bases with no gene match: 10. CDR1 and CDR2 (germline): SNHLY, FYNNEI. The CDR3 extends over 13 amino acids. The CDR3 region is CASTYETGVEQYF. The CDR3 DNA reads TGTGCCAGTACATACGAGACAGGGGTCGAGCAGTACTTC.

On this clone itself: One end of the junction varies from germline; a read error may be responsible. The chain recombines TRBV5-4 with TRBJ2-7; 8 bases fit TRBD1. This CDR3 spans 15 amino acids. The germline V gene encodes CDR1 SGHNT and CDR2 YYREEE (reference sequence). This chain's CDR3 is CASSLGADRAYEQHF. The CDR3 DNA follows: TGTGCCAGCAGCTTGGGGGCGGACAGGGCCTACGAGCAGCACTTC. Full variable domain (outside the CDR3, taken from reference TRBV5-4 and TRBJ2-7): ETGVTQSPTHLIKTRGQQVTLRCSSQSGHNTVSWYQQALGQGPQFIFQYYREEENGRGNFPPRFSGLQFPNYSSELNVNALELDDSALYLCASSLGADRAYEQHFGPGTRLTVT.

The gene calls are TRBV4-3 and TRBJ2-3; 9 bases line up with TRBD2. V lost 6 bases and J lost 6; bases outside the gene matches: 7. Per the germline V gene, CDR1 is LGHNA and CDR2 is YSLEER. The length of the CDR3 is 14 residues. The CDR3 protein is CASSLAGSIDTQYF. The DNA for the CDR3 is TGCGCCAGCAGTCTAGCGGGGAGTATCGATACGCAGTATTTT.

The chain recombines TRBV9 with TRBJ2-7, with 12 bases identical to TRBD2. Germline V gives CDR1 SGDLS, CDR2 YYNGEE. The CDR3 spans 16 residues. Trimming took 0 bases from V and 3 from J; bases not matched to a gene: 4. The CDR3 nucleotides read TGTGCCAGCAGCGTAGACACTAGCGGGGGGTACTACGAGCAGTACTTC. Protein: CASSVDTSGGYYEQYF. The entire variable domain, with the rest obtained from reference TRBV9 and TRBJ2-7, is as follows: DSGVTQTPKHLITATGQRVTLRCSPRSGDLSVYWYQQSLDQGLQFLIQYYNGEERAKGNILERFSAQQFPDLHSELNLSSLELGDSALYFCASSVDTSGGYYEQYFGPGTRLTVT.

The V gene is TRBV4-2, the J gene TRBJ2-5, with 7 bases lining up with TRBD2. J lost 9 bases, V lost 1 base, and 5 bases had no gene match. CDR1 LGHNA and CDR2 YNFKEQ come from the germline V gene. The CDR3 has 13 residues. DNA of the CDR3: TGTGCCAGCAGCCAAGGACTAGCTTGGGCCCAGTACTTC. It encodes CASSQGLAWAQYF.

In its sample, this clone was seen once. The chain employs TRBV6-5 and TRBJ2-1; no reliable D call. Germline CDR1 reads MNHEY; CDR2 reads SVGAGI. The CDR3 covers 12 residues. V gave up 6 bases and J gave up 5 bases, with 8 bases separating them. CDR3 residues: CASSPGNNEQFF. The CDR3 bases are TGTGCCAGCAGCCCCGGTAACAATGAGCAGTTCTTC.

This clone was counted only a few times. The V and J genes are TRBV18 and TRBJ2-1; 7 nucleotides line up with TRBD2. The germline V gene has CDR1 KGHSH and CDR2 LQKENI. Trimming cost V 0 bases and J 7 bases; bases outside gene matches: 9. The CDR3 runs 16 residues. DNA for the CDR3: TGTGCCAGCTCACCACCGGGCAGGGAGGGAGCAAATGAGCAGTTCTTC. This translates into CASSPPGREGANEQFF.